This entry lists 20 T cell receptor beta chains sequenced from one sample in a study of response to subunit inactivated influenza vaccine. One entry per CDR3 protein results from TCRdb running MiXCR on the RT-PCR reads. Of around 480,000 distinct CDR3 sequences listed, approximately 15% are singletons. Sequencing was performed on CD4+ T cells sorted from PBMCs, taken less than 30 months after vaccination. These receptors were collected from a man aged 45-69 years who received an inactivated influenza vaccine.

This clonotype has a handful of counts. The chain combines TRBV3-1 with TRBJ2-4, with D perhaps matching TRBD1 or TRBD2 (5 bases each). In germline, CDR1 is LGHDT, CDR2 YNNKEL (reference sequence). V was pared by 6 bases and J by 8 bases, with 14 bases between. This CDR3 has 13 residues. This chain's CDR3 is CASSPGLGDIQYF. The CDR3 nucleotides read TGTGCCAGCAGTCCCGGACTGGGGGACATTCAGTACTTC.

This clonotype was counted between two and nine times. The chain recombines TRBV7-8 with TRBJ2-1; 8 bases are shared with TRBD2. Unmatched junction bases numbered 24, after V lost 6 bases and J lost 8 bases. In germline, CDR1 is SGHVS, CDR2 FQNEAQ. This CDR3 has 19 amino acids. Here the CDR3 reads CASRPGFWGEREKLDEQFF. Written as DNA, the CDR3 is TGTGCCAGCAGGCCCGGTTTCTGGGGGGAGCGGGAGAAATTGGATGAGCAGTTCTTC.

The chain joins TRBV3-1 to TRBJ1-5, with 7 bases aligning to TRBD1. Germline V gives CDR1 LGHDT, CDR2 YNNKEL (reference sequence). The CDR3 is 15 amino acids. The J segment lost 7 bases and the V segment lost 3 bases, leaving 9 bases of the junction unmatched. This chain's CDR3 is CASSQGLGGAQPQHF. In nucleotides, the CDR3 is TGTGCCAGCAGCCAGGGTTTAGGGGGCGCGCAGCCCCAGCATTTT.

The chain employs TRBV6-1 and TRBJ2-5, with 8 bases aligning to TRBD1. Germline CDR1 reads MNHNS; CDR2 reads SASEGT. Trimming at V came to 8 bases and at J to 4 bases, leaving 12 bases not matched to a gene. The CDR3 spans 15 residues. CDR3 bases: TGTGCCAGCGGTCAGATCAGGGGGCGACGAGAGACCCAGTACTTC. Translating gives CASGQIRGRRETQYF.

This clonotype was counted ten times or more. The V gene is TRBV11-2, the J gene TRBJ2-3; no clear D. Trimming removed 0 bases from V and 6 bases from J, with 4 bases in between. The CDR3 length is 12 residues. Germline-derived CDR1 and CDR2 are SGHAT and FQNNGV. The CDR3 region is CASSLDPDTQYF. CDR3 nucleotides: TGTGCCAGCAGCTTAGATCCCGATACGCAGTATTTT.

The chain has TRBV5-1 and TRBJ1-4; 7 bases are a match to TRBD1. This CDR3 is 14 amino acids long. The germline gives CDR1 SGHRS, CDR2 YFSETQ. The junction had 7 bases not matched to a gene; V was cut back by 6 bases and J by 5 bases. The CDR3 loop is CASNTGAGNEKLFF. In DNA, the CDR3 is TGCGCCAGCAATACAGGGGCGGGAAATGAAAAACTGTTTTTT.

The V and J genes are TRBV11-1 and TRBJ2-7; maybe TRBD2 (5 bases). The germline V gene encodes CDR1 SGHAT and CDR2 FQDESV (reference sequence). CDR3 size: 15 residues. V lost 5 bases and J 6 bases, leaving 20 bases between the germline ends. The CDR3 nucleotides are TGTGCCAGCAGCCGCTTCGTGGCCGGAGGTCGCGAGCAGTACTTC. The encoded protein is CASSRFVAGGREQYF.

This clonotype was picked up many times. V usage is TRBV20-1 and J usage is TRBJ2-3; TRBD1 is a possible D gene (6 bases). The CDR3 is made up of 14 amino acids. V was trimmed by 7 bases and J by 0 bases, leaving 14 bases between them. CDR1 is DFQATT, CDR2 SNEGSKA, per germline (reference sequence). CDR3 nucleotides: TGCAGTGTCAGGGGCGGTACTAGCACAGATACGCAGTATTTT. The encoded protein is CSVRGGTSTDTQYF.

V gene TRBV7-6 combines with J gene TRBJ2-4; 11 bases match TRBD2. CDR1 is SGHVS, CDR2 FNYEAQ, per germline. The trim removed 5 bases at V and 0 bases at J, leaving 3 bases unmatched. The CDR3 sequence is 16 residues long. The CDR3 DNA sequence: TGTGCCAGCAGCCCCCTAGCGGGGGGAGCCAAAAACATTCAGTACTTC. It translates to CASSPLAGGAKNIQYF.

CDR3 coding DNA: TGTGCCAGCAGTTTTACCAGGTTGGATGGCTACACCTTC. This encodes CASSFTRLDGYTF. The gene calls are TRBV6-2 or TRBV6-3 and TRBJ1-2; D is unclear. Germline assignment: CDR1 MNHEY and CDR2 SVGEGT. The germline V and J ends were trimmed by 4 bases and 6 bases, with 12 bases remaining between them. CDR3 size: 13 residues.

This clonotype was seen a few times. This chain uses TRBV3-1 with TRBJ1-1; D ambiguous. This CDR3 contains 13 residues. Trimming took off 0 bases at V and 10 bases at J, with 12 bases between the two ends. Germline V gene sequence: CDR1 LGHDT, CDR2 YNNKEL (reference sequence). The CDR3 here is CASSQDAGYGAFF. The CDR3 DNA reads TGTGCCAGCAGCCAAGACGCGGGTTATGGAGCTTTCTTT.

The chain recombines TRBV10-3 with TRBJ2-1; D gene unclear. In germline, CDR1 is ENHRY, CDR2 SYGVKD. The CDR3 runs 15 residues. The ends were cut back, 3 bases at V and 4 bases at J, with 13 bases in the middle. The CDR3 loop reads CAISEPLTSYNEQFF. CDR3 DNA sequence: TGTGCCATCAGTGAACCCCTCACGTCTTACAATGAGCAGTTCTTC.

The CDR3 region has the DNA TGTGCCAGTAGGTCTAGAGGTGCCGGGGAGCTGTTTTTT. It codes for CASRSRGAGELFF. The chain uses TRBV19 and TRBJ2-2, with D hard to call. The CDR3 runs 13 residues. Deletions cut 6 bases from V and 6 bases from J, with 11 bases between. CDR1 and CDR2 (germline): LNHDA, SQIVND (reference sequence).

This clonotype was recorded at least ten times. The genes are TRBV15 and TRBJ1-4; D not certain. V lost 2 bases and J 2 bases, leaving 9 bases between the germline ends. There are 15 residues in the CDR3. The germline CDR1 and CDR2 sequences are LNHNV and YYDKDF (reference sequence). The CDR3 DNA follows: TGTGCCACCAGCAGAACCTCCGGGACTAATGAAAAACTGTTTTTT. Translated, it gives CATSRTSGTNEKLFF.

This chain uses TRBV12-3 or TRBV12-4 with TRBJ1-1; a weak D match, TRBD1 (6 bases). Trimming cost V 6 bases and J 2 bases, with 13 bases left between them. The CDR3 spans 14 residues. The CDR3 DNA sequence: TGTGCCAGCAGAGCAGGGGTTATCAACACTGAAGCTTTCTTT. The encoded protein is CASRAGVINTEAFF.

This clonotype was counted ten times or more. CDR3 bases: TGCAGCGTTGACCAGGGGGCTCTCGAGCAGTACTTC. Amino acid sequence: CSVDQGALEQYF. V usage is TRBV29-1 and J usage is TRBJ2-7; 8 bases match TRBD1. Germline V gene lookup returns CDR1 SQVTM and CDR2 ANQGSEA. J lost 6 bases, V lost 3 bases, and 4 bases had no gene match. The CDR3 totals 12 residues.

This chain connects TRBV6-2 or TRBV6-3 to TRBJ2-7; 9 bases match TRBD2. Germline assignment: CDR1 MNHEY and CDR2 SVGEGT. This CDR3 is built from 16 residues. The V and J ends lost 4 bases and 3 bases, in that order; junction bases with no gene match: 10. The CDR3 DNA reads TGTGCCAGCAGTTGGGGTCTAGCGGGACCCATCTACGAGCAGTACTTC. Translated, it gives CASSWGLAGPIYEQYF.

By sample fraction, this clonotype is medium-sized. The J gene is TRBJ2-5, the V gene TRBV5-1; D is tentatively TRBD1 or TRBD2 (6 bases each). The V gene lost 4 bases and the J gene lost 0 bases, with 10 bases spanning the gap. Germline CDR1 is SGHRS and CDR2 is YFSETQ. The CDR3 is 14 amino acids. CDR3 bases: TGCGCCAGCAGCCCGCGGGACAACCAAGAGACCCAGTACTTC. Its protein product is CASSPRDNQETQYF.

This clonotype was detected many times. This chain joins TRBV7-2 and TRBJ1-5; D is unresolved. The CDR3 is 14 amino acids. Trimming stripped 0 bases from V and 1 base from J, with 4 bases between. Germline CDR1 is SGHTA and CDR2 is FQGNSA. The CDR3 is CASSLAPSNQPQHF. The CDR3 DNA follows: TGTGCCAGCAGCTTAGCCCCCAGCAATCAGCCCCAGCATTTT.

This chain links TRBV6-1 with TRBJ2-3; D ambiguous. CDR1 and CDR2 from the germline V gene are MNHNS and SASEGT. V lost 6 bases, J lost 1 base, and 11 bases lay in between. The CDR3 is made up of 14 amino acids. The CDR3 bases are TGTGCCAGCAGACCAAGGACGGGCACAGATACGCAGTATTTT. Its translation is CASRPRTGTDTQYF.